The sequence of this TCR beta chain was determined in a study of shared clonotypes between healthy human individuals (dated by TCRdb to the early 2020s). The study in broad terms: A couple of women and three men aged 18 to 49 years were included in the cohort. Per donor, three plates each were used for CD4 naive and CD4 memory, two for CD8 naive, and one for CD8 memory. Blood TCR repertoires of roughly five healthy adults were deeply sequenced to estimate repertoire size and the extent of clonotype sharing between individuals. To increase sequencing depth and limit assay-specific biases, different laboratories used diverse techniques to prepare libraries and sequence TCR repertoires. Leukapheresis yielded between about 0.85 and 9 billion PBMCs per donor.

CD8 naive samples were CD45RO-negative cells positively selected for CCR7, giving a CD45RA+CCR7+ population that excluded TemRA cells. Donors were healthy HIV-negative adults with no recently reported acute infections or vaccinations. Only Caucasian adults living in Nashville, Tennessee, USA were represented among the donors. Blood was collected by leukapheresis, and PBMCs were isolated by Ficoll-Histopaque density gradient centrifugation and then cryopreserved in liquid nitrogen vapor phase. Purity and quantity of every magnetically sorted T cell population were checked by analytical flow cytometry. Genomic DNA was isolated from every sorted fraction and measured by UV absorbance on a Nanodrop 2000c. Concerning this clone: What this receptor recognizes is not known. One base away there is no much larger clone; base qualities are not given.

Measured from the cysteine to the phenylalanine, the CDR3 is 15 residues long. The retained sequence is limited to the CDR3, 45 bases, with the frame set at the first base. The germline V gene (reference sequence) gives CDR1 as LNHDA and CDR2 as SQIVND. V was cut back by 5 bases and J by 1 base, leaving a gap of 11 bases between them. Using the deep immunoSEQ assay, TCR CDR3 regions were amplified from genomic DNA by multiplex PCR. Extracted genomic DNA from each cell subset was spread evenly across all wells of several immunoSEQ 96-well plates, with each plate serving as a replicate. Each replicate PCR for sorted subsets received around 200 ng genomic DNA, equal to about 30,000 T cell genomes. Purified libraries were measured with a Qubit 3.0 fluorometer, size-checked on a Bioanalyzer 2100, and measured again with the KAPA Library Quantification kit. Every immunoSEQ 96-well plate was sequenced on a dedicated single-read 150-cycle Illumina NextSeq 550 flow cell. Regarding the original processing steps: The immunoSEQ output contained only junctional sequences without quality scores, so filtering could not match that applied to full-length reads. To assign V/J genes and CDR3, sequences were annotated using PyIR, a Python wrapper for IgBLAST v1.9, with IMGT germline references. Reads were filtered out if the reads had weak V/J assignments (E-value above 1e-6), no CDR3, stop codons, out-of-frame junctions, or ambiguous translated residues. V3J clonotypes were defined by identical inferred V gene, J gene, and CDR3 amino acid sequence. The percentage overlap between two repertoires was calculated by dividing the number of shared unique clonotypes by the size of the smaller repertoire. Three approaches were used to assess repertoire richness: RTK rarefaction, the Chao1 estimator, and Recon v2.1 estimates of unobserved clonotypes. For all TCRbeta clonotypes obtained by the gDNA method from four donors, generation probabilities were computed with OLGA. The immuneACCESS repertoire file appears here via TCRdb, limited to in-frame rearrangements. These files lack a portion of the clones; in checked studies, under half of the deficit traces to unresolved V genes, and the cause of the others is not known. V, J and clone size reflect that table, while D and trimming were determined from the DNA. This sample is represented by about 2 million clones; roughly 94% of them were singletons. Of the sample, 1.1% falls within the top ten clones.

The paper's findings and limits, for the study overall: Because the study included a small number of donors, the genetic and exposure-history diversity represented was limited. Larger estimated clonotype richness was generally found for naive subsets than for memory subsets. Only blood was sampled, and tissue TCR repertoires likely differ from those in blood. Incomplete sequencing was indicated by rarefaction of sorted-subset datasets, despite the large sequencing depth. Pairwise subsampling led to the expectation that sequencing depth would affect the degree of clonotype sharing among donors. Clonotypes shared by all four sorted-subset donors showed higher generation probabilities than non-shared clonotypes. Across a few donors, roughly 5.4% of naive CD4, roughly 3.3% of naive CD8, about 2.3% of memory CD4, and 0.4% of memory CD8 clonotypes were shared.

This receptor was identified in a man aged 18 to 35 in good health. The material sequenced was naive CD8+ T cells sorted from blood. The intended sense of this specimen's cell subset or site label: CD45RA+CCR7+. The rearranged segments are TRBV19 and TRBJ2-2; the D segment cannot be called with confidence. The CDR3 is CASSFYGMNTGELFF. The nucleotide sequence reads TGTGCCAGTAGTTTCTATGGGATGAACACCGGGGAGCTGTTTTTT.